This TCR beta chain was recovered during a study of blood T cell repertoires in COVID-19. The wider study: Acute and convalescent COVID-19 specimens originated in the United States, Italy and Spain. The analysed material was cDNA or gDNA that came from T cells, B-cell-depleted T cells, or PBMCs.

There are a few counts of this clone. This CDR3 contains 20 residues. The germline V and J ends were trimmed by 4 bases and 1 base, with 26 bases remaining between them. CDR1 LGHDT and CDR2 YNNKEL come from the germline V gene (reference sequence). Profiling relied on immunoSEQ multiplex PCR, and the TCRdb table lists in-frame clones only, not all of them. The sample contains under 95,000 clones, over 75% of which appear only once. The chain employs TRBV3-1 (or the pseudogene TRBV3-2) and TRBJ1-3; a weak D match, TRBD1 (5 bases). This sequence was found in a human donor in a cohort sampled during active COVID-19. Specimen: peripheral blood. CDR3 region: CASSLRVGSSQSQSGNTIYF. As DNA, the CDR3 is TGTGCCAGCAGCCTCAGGGTCGGCAGTTCTCAATCTCAATCTGGAAACACCATATATTTT.